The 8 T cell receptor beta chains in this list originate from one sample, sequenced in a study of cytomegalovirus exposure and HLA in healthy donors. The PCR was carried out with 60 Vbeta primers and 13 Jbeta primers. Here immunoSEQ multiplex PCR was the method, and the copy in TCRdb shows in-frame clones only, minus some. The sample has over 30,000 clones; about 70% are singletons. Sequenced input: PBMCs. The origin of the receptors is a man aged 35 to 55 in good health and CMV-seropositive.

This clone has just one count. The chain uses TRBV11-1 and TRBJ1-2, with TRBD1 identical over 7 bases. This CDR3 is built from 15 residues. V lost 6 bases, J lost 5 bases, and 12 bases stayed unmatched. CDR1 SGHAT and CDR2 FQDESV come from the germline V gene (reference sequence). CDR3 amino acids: CASSPDRSTAYGYTF. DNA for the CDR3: TGTGCCAGCAGTCCGGACAGGTCCACCGCATATGGCTACACCTTC.

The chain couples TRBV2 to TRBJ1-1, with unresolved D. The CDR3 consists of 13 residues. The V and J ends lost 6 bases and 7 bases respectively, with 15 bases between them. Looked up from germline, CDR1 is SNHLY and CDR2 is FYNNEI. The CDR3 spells CASSQKREGEAFF. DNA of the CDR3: TGTGCCAGCAGCCAAAAGAGAGAGGGTGAAGCTTTCTTT.

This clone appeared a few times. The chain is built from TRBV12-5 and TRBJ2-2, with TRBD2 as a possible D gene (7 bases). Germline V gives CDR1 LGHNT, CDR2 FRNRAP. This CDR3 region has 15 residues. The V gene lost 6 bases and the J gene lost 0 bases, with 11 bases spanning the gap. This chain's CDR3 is CASGRGATNTGELFF. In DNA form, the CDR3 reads TGTGCTAGTGGCCGGGGGGCTACGAACACCGGGGAGCTGTTTTTT. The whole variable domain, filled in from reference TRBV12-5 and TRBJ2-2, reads DARVTQTPRHKVTEMGQEVTMRCQPILGHNTVFWYRQTMMQGLELLAYFRNRAPLDDSGMPKDRFSAEMPDATLATLKIQPSEPRDSAVYFCASGRGATNTGELFFGEGSRLTVL.

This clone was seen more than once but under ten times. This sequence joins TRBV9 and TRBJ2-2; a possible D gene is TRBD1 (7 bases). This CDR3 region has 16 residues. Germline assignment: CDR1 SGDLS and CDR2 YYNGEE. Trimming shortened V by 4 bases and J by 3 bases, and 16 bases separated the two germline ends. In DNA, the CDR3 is TGTGCCAGCAGCCCCGGTGGAGGGGGCCACACCGGGGAGCTGTTTTTT. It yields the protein CASSPGGGGHTGELFF.

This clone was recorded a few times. CDR3 amino acids: CSVRLSRWDTQYF. CDR3 nucleotide sequence: TGCAGCGTCCGCCTTTCTAGGTGGGATACGCAGTATTTT. The chain couples TRBV29-1 to TRBJ2-3; no clear D. With 6 bases removed from V and 6 bases from J, the gap between germline ends came to 16 bases. The length of the CDR3 is 13 residues. Germline V lookup: CDR1 SQVTM, CDR2 ANQGSEA.

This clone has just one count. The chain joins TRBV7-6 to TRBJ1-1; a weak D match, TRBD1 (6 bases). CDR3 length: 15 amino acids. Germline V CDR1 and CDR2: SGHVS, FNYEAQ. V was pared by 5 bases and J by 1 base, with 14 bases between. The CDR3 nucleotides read TGTGCCAGCAGCCCAGGGGCTTGGAGGAACACTGAAGCTTTCTTT. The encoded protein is CASSPGAWRNTEAFF.

Written as DNA, the CDR3 is TGTGCCAGCAGCCAAGCTAGCGGGGATGCAGAGACCCAGTACTTC. Translating gives CASSQASGDAETQYF. The rearrangement links TRBV4-2 to TRBJ2-5; 9 bases fit TRBD2. V dropped 1 base and J dropped 4; count of bases not matched to a gene: 4. Germline lookup yields CDR1 LGHNA and CDR2 YNFKEQ. The CDR3 is 15 amino acids.

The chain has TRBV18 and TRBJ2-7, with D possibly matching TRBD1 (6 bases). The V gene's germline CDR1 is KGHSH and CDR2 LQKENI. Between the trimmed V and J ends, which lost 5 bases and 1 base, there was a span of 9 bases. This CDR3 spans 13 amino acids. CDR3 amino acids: CASSVDRSYEQYF. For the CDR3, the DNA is TGTGCCAGCTCAGTAGACAGGTCCTACGAGCAGTACTTC. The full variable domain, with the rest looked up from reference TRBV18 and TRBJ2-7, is NAGVMQNPRHLVRRRGQEARLRCSPMKGHSHVYWYRQLPEEGLKFMVYLQKENIIDESGMPKERFSAEFPKEGPSILRIQQVVRGDSAAYFCASSVDRSYEQYFGPGTRLTVT.